This entry is about one T cell receptor beta chain. A much bigger clone sits one base away, suggesting this may be a read error. The authors drew around 9.3 milliliters of peripheral blood from each donor. Every sample had a minimum of 6.5 million PBMCs isolated. CDR1 MNHEY and CDR2 SVGAGI come from the germline V gene. This CDR3 contains 12 residues. The germline V and J ends were trimmed by 7 bases and 10 bases, with 14 bases remaining between them. The record originates from a study of blood T cells in healthy people across ages. Through a sample-barcoded 5' primer and a J-beta primer mix, a second PCR was run for roughly 7 to 11 cycles. Each CDR3 protein is one row after TCRdb ran MiXCR on the 5' RACE reads. The data hold around 900,000 distinct CDR3 sequences, with more than 25% observed a single time.

This receptor was taken from an elderly woman in good health. This rearrangement joins TRBV6-5 to TRBJ2-1, with TRBD1 as a possible D gene (5 bases). The sample was blood. CDR3 sequence (DNA): TGTGCCAGCAATCCCACAGGCAAAGAGCAGTTCTTC. Residues: CASNPTGKEQFF.